This T cell receptor beta chain was sequenced during a study of beta chain features in type 1 diabetes. At the level of the study: Patient and healthy donor groups were alike in age, gender and cell yields.

In its sample, this clone was seen a few times. The target antigen is unknown. Regarding the study as a whole: All four CD4+ subsets from Type 1 diabetes patients carried moderately but significantly shorter TCRB CDR3s.

Trimming took off 6 bases at V and 7 bases at J, with 10 bases between the two ends. The CDR3 is 12 amino acids. Looked up from germline, CDR1 is SGHRS and CDR2 is YFSETQ. What was sequenced were expressed TCRB transcripts, since all of the isolated RNA had been reverse transcribed. The repertoire was sequenced with immunoSEQ multiplex PCR; TCRdb's copy has only in-frame clones and lacks some. This table has 300,000 to 350,000 clones, about 13% appearing once. Specimen: naive CD4+ T cells from blood. The TCR comes from a woman aged 18-29 years with type 1 diabetes. The chain employs TRBV5-1 and TRBJ2-2; D is ambiguous. The CDR3 sequence: CASTVDNGELFF. As DNA, the CDR3 is TGCGCCAGCACCGTTGACAACGGGGAGCTGTTTTTT.